This T cell receptor (beta chain) was documented in a study of cytomegalovirus exposure and HLA in healthy donors. The overall study: The Caucasian-associated ancestry cluster held roughly 78% of more than 350 genotyped donors. Study findings and constraints: Upon later analysis, TCR association rates were observed to vary by HLA locus, being highest for DRB1 and lowest for HLA-C.

About this clone itself: The antigen remains undetermined.

CDR1 and CDR2 (germline): SGHNT, YENEEA. V gave up 5 bases and J gave up 4 bases, with 18 bases separating them. The CDR3 consists of 16 residues. Donors had nominal health at sampling but likely had unrecorded immune exposures. The PCR contained 60 Vbeta and 13 Jbeta primers. Sequenced by immunoSEQ multiplex PCR; TCRdb stores in-frame clones only, minus some. This sample has 150,000 to 200,000 clones, with about three quarters found just once. Sequencing was done on a sample of PBMCs. The chain links TRBV11-3 to TRBJ2-1, with a possible D match to TRBD2 (6 bases). The clonotype originates from a woman aged 40 to 55 in good health and CMV-seronegative. The CDR3 DNA follows: TGTGCCAGCAGCCTACCGGGACTGGCTCCTTACAATGAGCAGTTCTTC. Translation: CASSLPGLAPYNEQFF.